The rows below give T cell receptor beta chains drawn from one sample of a study of control samples from healthy donors and cancer patients. Some clones are missing from TCRdb's copy, which holds only in-frame ones; the method was immunoSEQ multiplex PCR. The sample comprises 10,000 or so clones, approximately 90% of which are singletons, and roughly 22% rests with the top ten. Sequencing input: PBMCs. These receptors all stem from a man in his sixties with colorectal cancer. Each CDR3 is given with its conserved first and last residue. The order of the fields is D gene, V gene, CDR3 length, J gene, clone size, CDR3 protein, CDR3 DNA. D genes are given only for firm matches. Expanded clones get a size class; other rows say once, few or many, or leave the size out.

D: .; V: TRBV6-5; length: 12; J: TRBJ1-5; size: .; CDR3: CASWGRNQPQHF; DNA: TGTGCCAGCTGGGGACGGAATCAGCCCCAGCATTTT
D: .; V: TRBV19; length: 14; J: TRBJ1-5; size: .; CDR3: CASSDQGGYQPQHF; DNA: TGTGCCAGTAGTGATCAGGGAGGGTATCAGCCCCAGCATTTT
D: .; V: TRBV28; length: 12; J: TRBJ2-5; size: .; CDR3: CASSFPRETQYF; DNA: TGTGCCAGCAGTTTCCCTAGGGAGACCCAGTACTTC
D: .; V: TRBV5-1; length: 13; J: TRBJ2-7; size: once; CDR3: CASSLRGSYEQYF; DNA: TGCGCCAGCAGCTTGAGGGGCAGCTACGAGCAGTACTTC
D: .; V: TRBV6-5; length: 15; J: TRBJ1-6; size: .; CDR3: CASSYSNYGNSPLHF; DNA: TGTGCCAGCAGTTACTCGAACTACGGGAATTCACCCCTCCACTTT
D: .; V: TRBV7-9; length: 13; J: TRBJ1-1; size: .; CDR3: CASSLEGRTEAFF; DNA: TGTGCCAGCAGCTTAGAGGGAAGGACTGAAGCTTTCTTT
D: .; V: TRBV5-1; length: 14; J: TRBJ2-7; size: .; CDR3: CASSLVAGAYEQYF; DNA: TGCGCCAGCAGCTTGGTGGCAGGGGCCTACGAGCAGTACTTC
D: .; V: TRBV3-1/TRBV3-2; length: 15; J: TRBJ2-1; size: once; CDR3: CASSRDFRSYNEQFF; DNA: TGTGCCAGCAGCCGGGATTTCAGGTCCTACAATGAGCAGTTCTTC
D: .; V: TRBV3-1/TRBV3-2; length: 14; J: TRBJ1-4; size: .; CDR3: CASSQGGVEGKLFF; DNA: TGTGCCAGCAGCCAGGGGGGCGTCGAAGGAAAACTGTTTTTT
D: .; V: TRBV7-2; length: 17; J: TRBJ1-2; size: few; CDR3: CASSPRGGSTVNYGYTF; DNA: TGTGCCAGCAGCCCAAGGGGAGGGTCGACGGTAAACTATGGCTACACCTTC